A single sample gave rise to the 2 T cell receptor beta chains below, sequenced in a study of OX40 agonist ivuxolimab in advanced cancers. The library was prepared using the immunoSEQ multiplex PCR assay. TCRdb took over this immuneACCESS table, retaining in-frame rearrangements with V and J assigned. Such tables are incomplete; in checked studies, under half of the missing clones stem from an unresolved V gene, and the remainder is unexplained. The sample profile shows about 110,000 clones; 90% of them were found once. The top ten clonotypes cover approximately 0.52% of the sample. The starting material was CD4+ or CD8+ T cells sorted from blood, obtained in a trial of the OX40 agonist ivuxolimab. The source of these receptors is an adult with an advanced solid tumor such as melanoma, head and neck, liver or kidney cancer.

Only a few counts were recorded for this clone. The chain's CDR3 is CASSLDQHTEAFF. The CDR3 bases are TGTGCCAGCAGCTTAGATCAGCACACTGAAGCTTTCTTT. The V and J genes are TRBV7-2 and TRBJ1-1, with D hard to call. With 1 base removed from V and 3 bases from J, the gap between germline ends came to 6 bases. The CDR3 loop spans 13 amino acids. The germline V gene encodes CDR1 SGHTA and CDR2 FQGNSA.

This sequence joins TRBV7-2 and TRBJ2-5; 11 bases are shared with TRBD1. TRBJ2-7 matches the DNA end more closely, so the J call is doubtful. This CDR3 contains 14 residues. Germline V CDR1 and CDR2: SGHTA, FQGNSA. CDR3 in DNA: TGTGCCAGCAGCCAGGACAGGGGGCCTTACGAGCAGTACTTC. Protein product: CASSQDRGPYEQYF.